This TCR beta chain came from a study of metastatic and nonmetastatic thyroid tumors (dated by TCRdb to the early 2020s). With respect to the entire study: For patients with malignant and with benign thyroid disease, the researchers compared repertoires between peripheral blood samples and tumor or nodule tissue samples. Broad study findings and their caveats: TCR beta diversity was reported as significantly higher in malignant tumors than in benign nodules, in both blood and tumor samples.

From the cysteine through the phenylalanine, the CDR3 covers 14 amino acids. This entry keeps only the CDR3 DNA: 42 bases, framed from base 1. Cut back by 6 bases and 0 bases, the V and J ends lie 11 bases apart. Before undergoing thyroid surgery, none of the patients had been given any kind of treatment. Patient clinical samples collected from about 2012 to 2019 were retrospectively analysed using T-cell receptor beta sequencing. This clone was recorded many times. Its recognized antigen is unknown. Base-call qualities are not available, and no considerably larger clone is one nucleotide away. The method behind the library was PCR. Instrument on record: Illumina HiSeq 4000. The TCR beta-chain CDR3 region of each patient was profiled by high-throughput sequencing. Under the source paper's analysis protocol: CDR3 differences across clinicopathological groups were used to build a classifier for discriminating distant-metastatic papillary thyroid cancer patients. Repertoire diversity was assessed with the Shannon index, and tumor-blood repertoire similarity with the Morisita-Horn index. The public reads were quality trimmed at Q25 with fastp and then assembled into clones with MiXCR by TCRdb, keeping productive beta chains. It is TCRdb's table, rather than the study itself, that gives the V and J calls and clone size. The sample table holds roughly 13,000 clones, of which around a third were seen once. The top ten clonotypes cover roughly 25% of the sample.

Here the chain combines TRBV12-3 or TRBV12-4 and TRBJ1-1; 5 matching bases give a weak D call of TRBD1. Sequences were obtained from tumor tissue. This clonotype was sampled from a female donor with papillary thyroid cancer or a benign thyroid nodule (not recorded which). Some clones in this sample may be carry-over from other donors' samples. The CDR3 here reads CASSLGQVNTEAFF. In nucleotides, the sequence is TGTGCCAGCAGCTTGGGGCAGGTGAACACTGAAGCTTTCTTT.